The rows below give T cell receptor beta chains drawn from one sample of a study of blood T cell repertoires in COVID-19. Produced via immunoSEQ multiplex PCR; TCRdb's table is partial and in-frame only. The sample carries roughly 78,000 clones, roughly nine tenths recorded once. The specimen sequenced was peripheral blood. The source of these receptors is a woman aged 60-75 years with acute or convalescent COVID-19. Both conserved end residues are part of each CDR3. The order of the fields is CDR3 DNA, CDR3 protein, V gene, clone size, J gene, D gene. The D gene is left open where the match is weak. The size entry is marked missing in some rows and otherwise reads once, few, many or a size class.

CDR3nt: TGTGCCAGCAGTTACTCGATCCAAGAGGCAGGGAAGGGCTACACCTTC
CDR3aa: CASSYSIQEAGKGYTF
v_gene: TRBV6-5
abundance: .
j_gene: TRBJ1-2
d_gene: .

CDR3nt: TGTGCCAGCAGCTCTACAGGCCACTTCACCGGGGAGCTGTTTTTT
CDR3aa: CASSSTGHFTGELFF
v_gene: TRBV7-3
abundance: .
j_gene: TRBJ2-2
d_gene: .

CDR3nt: TGTGCCAGCAGTAGCCGCCCCGCAGGTGGCTACACCTTC
CDR3aa: CASSSRPAGGYTF
v_gene: TRBV27
abundance: few
j_gene: TRBJ1-2
d_gene: .

CDR3nt: TGTGCCAGCAGTTCCGACAGGGTCGAGCAGTACTTC
CDR3aa: CASSSDRVEQYF
v_gene: TRBV7-8
abundance: .
j_gene: TRBJ2-7
d_gene: TRBD1

CDR3nt: TGTGCCAGCAGCTCTGGACAGAACTATGGCTACACCTTC
CDR3aa: CASSSGQNYGYTF
v_gene: TRBV11-2
abundance: .
j_gene: TRBJ1-2
d_gene: .

CDR3nt: TGTGCCAGCAGTTACTCTGCGGCCGGGGAGCTGTTTTTT
CDR3aa: CASSYSAAGELFF
v_gene: TRBV6-2/TRBV6-3
abundance: .
j_gene: TRBJ2-2
d_gene: .

CDR3nt: TGTGCCAGTAGTAAACCAGAAACTAACTATGGCTACACCTTC
CDR3aa: CASSKPETNYGYTF
v_gene: TRBV19
abundance: .
j_gene: TRBJ1-2
d_gene: .

CDR3nt: TGTGCCAGCAGTTTAAGTTGGAAGGAGAATCAGCCCCAGCATTTT
CDR3aa: CASSLSWKENQPQHF
v_gene: TRBV28
abundance: .
j_gene: TRBJ1-5
d_gene: .

CDR3nt: TGTGCCAGCGGCAAAACCTACGAGCAGTACTTC
CDR3aa: CASGKTYEQYF
v_gene: TRBV28
abundance: .
j_gene: TRBJ2-7
d_gene: .

CDR3nt: TGTGCCAGCAGCCCCAGAGGGGGGGAGAATGAGCAGTTCTTC
CDR3aa: CASSPRGGENEQFF
v_gene: TRBV7-9
abundance: .
j_gene: TRBJ2-1
d_gene: .

CDR3nt: TGTGCCAGCAGCTCCGGTCGCGGATTTGGGGAGCAGTACTTC
CDR3aa: CASSSGRGFGEQYF
v_gene: TRBV13
abundance: .
j_gene: TRBJ2-7
d_gene: .

CDR3nt: TGTGCCAGCCGCACGGGAGACTATGGCTACACCTTC
CDR3aa: CASRTGDYGYTF
v_gene: TRBV28
abundance: .
j_gene: TRBJ1-2
d_gene: .

CDR3nt: TGCGCCAGCAGCCAAGAGCACAGGGGCACAGATACGCAGTATTTT
CDR3aa: CASSQEHRGTDTQYF
v_gene: TRBV4-3
abundance: .
j_gene: TRBJ2-3
d_gene: .

CDR3nt: TGTGCCAGCAGCACAACGCTAGCGGGTAGCACAGATACGCAGTATTTT
CDR3aa: CASSTTLAGSTDTQYF
v_gene: TRBV9
abundance: .
j_gene: TRBJ2-3
d_gene: TRBD2

CDR3nt: TGTGCCAGCAGTTTATCCTTTTACGAGCAGTACTTC
CDR3aa: CASSLSFYEQYF
v_gene: TRBV28
abundance: .
j_gene: TRBJ2-7
d_gene: .

CDR3nt: TGCGCCAGCAGCCAAGATCACAGGGGGAACACTGAAGCTTTCTTT
CDR3aa: CASSQDHRGNTEAFF
v_gene: TRBV4-3
abundance: .
j_gene: TRBJ1-1
d_gene: TRBD1

CDR3nt: TGTGCCAGCAGCCGGGGGACTAGCGGGAGGGCTGTAGAGACCCAGTACTTC
CDR3aa: CASSRGTSGRAVETQYF
v_gene: TRBV7-6
abundance: .
j_gene: TRBJ2-5
d_gene: TRBD2

CDR3nt: TGTGCCAGCAGTTTTACAGGGTATCAGCCCCAGCATTTT
CDR3aa: CASSFTGYQPQHF
v_gene: TRBV28
abundance: .
j_gene: TRBJ1-5
d_gene: .

CDR3nt: TGTGCCAGCAGCGTAGGGGCAGGGACAGGTCAGACCACCATATATTTT
CDR3aa: CASSVGAGTGQTTIYF
v_gene: TRBV9
abundance: .
j_gene: TRBJ1-3
d_gene: TRBD1

CDR3nt: TGTGCCAGCAGCCTGATCTCCGGGACACCTGACTTC
CDR3aa: CASSLISGTPDF
v_gene: TRBV16
abundance: .
j_gene: TRBJ2-7
d_gene: .

CDR3nt: TGTGCCAGCAGTGAGGGCCTAGCGTCCGATGAGCAGTTCTTC
CDR3aa: CASSEGLASDEQFF
v_gene: TRBV6-1
abundance: .
j_gene: TRBJ2-1
d_gene: .

CDR3nt: TGTGCCAGCAGTTACTCGAAGGGGACTCCCTATGGCTACACCTTC
CDR3aa: CASSYSKGTPYGYTF
v_gene: TRBV6-2/TRBV6-3
abundance: .
j_gene: TRBJ1-2
d_gene: .

CDR3nt: TGTGCTAGTGGTTTTGAGTATAGCAATCAGCCCCAGCATTTT
CDR3aa: CASGFEYSNQPQHF
v_gene: TRBV12-5
abundance: .
j_gene: TRBJ1-5
d_gene: .

CDR3nt: TGTGCCAGCAGTGAATGGGCGGGGGGGCCTACAGAGACCCAGTACTTC
CDR3aa: CASSEWAGGPTETQYF
v_gene: TRBV25-1
abundance: .
j_gene: TRBJ2-5
d_gene: TRBD2

CDR3nt: TGTGCCACCAGTGATGTCAGGGAAGGCTACACCTTC
CDR3aa: CATSDVREGYTF
v_gene: TRBV24-1
abundance: .
j_gene: TRBJ1-2
d_gene: .

CDR3nt: TGTGCCAGCAGTTCAAGGAGTAGGGGAAATGAAAAACTGTTTTTT
CDR3aa: CASSSRSRGNEKLFF
v_gene: TRBV28
abundance: .
j_gene: TRBJ1-4
d_gene: .